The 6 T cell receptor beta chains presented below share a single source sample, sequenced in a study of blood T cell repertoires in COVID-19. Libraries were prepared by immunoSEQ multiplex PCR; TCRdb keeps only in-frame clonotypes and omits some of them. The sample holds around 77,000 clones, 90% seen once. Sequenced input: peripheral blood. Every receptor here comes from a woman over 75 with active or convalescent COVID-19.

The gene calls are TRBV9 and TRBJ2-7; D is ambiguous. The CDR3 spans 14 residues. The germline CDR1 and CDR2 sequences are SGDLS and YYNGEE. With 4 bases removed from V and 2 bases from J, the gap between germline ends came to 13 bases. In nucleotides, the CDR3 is TGTGCCAGCAGCCCAGACAACTGGGCCTACGAGCAGTACTTC. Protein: CASSPDNWAYEQYF.

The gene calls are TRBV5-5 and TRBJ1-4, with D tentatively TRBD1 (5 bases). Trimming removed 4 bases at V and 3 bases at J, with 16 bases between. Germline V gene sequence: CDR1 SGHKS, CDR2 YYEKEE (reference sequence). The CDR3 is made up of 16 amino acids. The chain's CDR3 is CASSRTAGWANEKLFF. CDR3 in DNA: TGTGCCAGCAGCCGAACTGCAGGGTGGGCTAATGAAAAACTGTTTTTT.

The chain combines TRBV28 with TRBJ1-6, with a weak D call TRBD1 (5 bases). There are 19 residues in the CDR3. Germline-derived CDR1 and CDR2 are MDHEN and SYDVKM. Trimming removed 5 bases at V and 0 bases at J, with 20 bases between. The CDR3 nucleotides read TGTGCCAGCAGTAGACCGGGACTGCCAAGAAGCTCCTATAATTCACCCCTCCACTTT. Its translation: CASSRPGLPRSSYNSPLHF. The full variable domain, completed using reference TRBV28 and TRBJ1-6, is DVKVTQSSRYLVKRTGEKVFLECVQDMDHENMFWYRQDPGLGLRLIYFSYDVKMKEKGDIPEGYSVSREKKERFSLILESASTNQTSMYLCASSRPGLPRSSYNSPLHFGNGTRLTVT.

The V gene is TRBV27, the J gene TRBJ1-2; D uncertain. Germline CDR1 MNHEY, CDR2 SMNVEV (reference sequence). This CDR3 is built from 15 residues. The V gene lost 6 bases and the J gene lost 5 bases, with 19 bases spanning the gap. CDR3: CASRSNNLQSYGYTF. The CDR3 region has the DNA TGTGCCAGCAGATCCAACAATCTCCAGTCTTATGGCTACACCTTC.

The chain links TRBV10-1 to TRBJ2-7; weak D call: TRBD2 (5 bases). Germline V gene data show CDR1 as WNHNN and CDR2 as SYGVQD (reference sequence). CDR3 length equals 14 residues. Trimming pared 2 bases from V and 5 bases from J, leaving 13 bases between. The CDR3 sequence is CASSEGLPSNEQYF. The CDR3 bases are TGCGCCAGCAGTGAGGGACTCCCGAGTAACGAGCAGTACTTC.

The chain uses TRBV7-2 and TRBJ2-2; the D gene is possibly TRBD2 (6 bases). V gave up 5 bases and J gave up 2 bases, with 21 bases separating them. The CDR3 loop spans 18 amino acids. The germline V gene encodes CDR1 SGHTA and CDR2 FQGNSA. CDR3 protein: CASSPGIRLVGNTGELFF. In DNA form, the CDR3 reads TGTGCCAGCAGCCCGGGAATTAGACTAGTGGGTAACACCGGGGAGCTGTTTTTT.